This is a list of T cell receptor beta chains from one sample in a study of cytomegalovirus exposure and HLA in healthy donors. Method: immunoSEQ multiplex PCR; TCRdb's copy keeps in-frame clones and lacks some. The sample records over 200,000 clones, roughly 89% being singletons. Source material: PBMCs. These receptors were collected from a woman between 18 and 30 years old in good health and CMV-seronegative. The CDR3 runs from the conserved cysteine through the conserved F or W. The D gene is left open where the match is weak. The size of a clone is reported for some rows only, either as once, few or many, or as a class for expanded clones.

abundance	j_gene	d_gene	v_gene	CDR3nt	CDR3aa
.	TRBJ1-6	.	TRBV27	TGTGCCAGCACCCCTCGAGGGTTGGTGAGAGGTCTCAATTCACCCCTCCACTTT	CASTPRGLVRGLNSPLHF
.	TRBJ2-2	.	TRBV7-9	TGTGCCGAGACAGGGAACACCGGGGAGCTGTTTTTT	CAETGNTGELFF
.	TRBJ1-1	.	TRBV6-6	TGTGCCAGCAGCTACAACAGGGTCGACACTGAAGCTTTCTTT	CASSYNRVDTEAFF
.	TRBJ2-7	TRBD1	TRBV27	TGTGCCAGCGGGGAGAGACAGGGCTACGAGCAGTACTTC	CASGERQGYEQYF
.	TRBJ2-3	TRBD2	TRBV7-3	TGTGCCAGCAGTTCCATAGCGGGAGGGCCTACAGATACGCAGTATTTT	CASSSIAGGPTDTQYF
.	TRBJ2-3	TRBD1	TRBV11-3	TGTGCCAGCAGCGGCGCAGGGGGTACAGATACGCAGTATTTT	CASSGAGGTDTQYF
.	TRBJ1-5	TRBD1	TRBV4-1	TGCGCCAGCAGCCATGGGACAGGGAGAAATCAGCCCCAGCATTTT	CASSHGTGRNQPQHF
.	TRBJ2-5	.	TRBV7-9	TGTGCCAGCAGTACAGGGTCGGGAGAGACCCAGTACTTC	CASSTGSGETQYF
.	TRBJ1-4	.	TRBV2	TGTGCCAGCGGAGGACAGCCTAATGAAAAACTGTTTTTT	CASGGQPNEKLFF
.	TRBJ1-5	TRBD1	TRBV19	TGTGCCAGTAGTCTAGGACAGGGCGGTCAGCCCCAGCATTTT	CASSLGQGGQPQHF
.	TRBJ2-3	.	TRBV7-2	TGTGCCAGCAGCTTAGGACTAGTCGATACGCAGTATTTT	CASSLGLVDTQYF
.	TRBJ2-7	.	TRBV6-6	TGTGCCAGCAGTTACTGGGGCAGTTCCTACGAGCAGTACTTC	CASSYWGSSYEQYF
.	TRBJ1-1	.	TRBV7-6	TGTGCCAGCAGCTTAAGTCCAGGGTTCACTGAAGCTTTCTTT	CASSLSPGFTEAFF
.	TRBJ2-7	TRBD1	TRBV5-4	TGTGCCAGCAGCCCTTGGACAGGGGGCGGCGAGCAGTACTTC	CASSPWTGGGEQYF
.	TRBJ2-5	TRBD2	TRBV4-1	TGCGCCAGCAGCCAAGTAAGCATACCCGGGCTAGCGGGAAACCAAGAGACCCAGTACTTC	CASSQVSIPGLAGNQETQYF
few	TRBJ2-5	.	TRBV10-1	TGCGCCAGCAGTGATGGGTTGACAGACCAAGAGACCCAGTACTTC	CASSDGLTDQETQYF
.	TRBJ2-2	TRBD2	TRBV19	TGTGCCAGTAGTAGGGAACTAGCGAGTCGTTCCTCCGGGGAGCTGTTTTTT	CASSRELASRSSGELFF
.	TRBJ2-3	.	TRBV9	TGTGCCAGCAGCGTAGCGCAGGGACTCACAGATACGCAGTATTTT	CASSVAQGLTDTQYF
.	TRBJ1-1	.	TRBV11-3	TGTGCCAGCAGCCCCCTCCTCCGGGGAGGTGACACTGAAGCTTTCTTT	CASSPLLRGGDTEAFF
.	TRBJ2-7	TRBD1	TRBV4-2	TGTGCCAGCAGCCAAGCATCCGGGACAGGGTCCTACGAGCAGTACTTC	CASSQASGTGSYEQYF
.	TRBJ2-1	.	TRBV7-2	TGTGCCAGCAGCCCCCAAGGGGCGGGAAATTATATCTACAATGAGCAGTTCTTC	CASSPQGAGNYIYNEQFF
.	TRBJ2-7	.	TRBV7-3	TGTGCCAGCAGCTTAGGCGGGTCTAACTCCTACGAGCAGTACTTC	CASSLGGSNSYEQYF
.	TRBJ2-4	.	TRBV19	TGTGCCAGTAGTATTGGCCTAGAAAACATTCAGTACTTC	CASSIGLENIQYF
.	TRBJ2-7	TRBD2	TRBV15	TGTGCCACCCGGGCTAGCGGGAGTGGGCCTCGCGAGCAGTACTTC	CATRASGSGPREQYF
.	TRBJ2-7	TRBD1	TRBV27	TGTGCCAGCAGTTTCCAGGGGGTTCCTATCTACGAGCAGTACTTC	CASSFQGVPIYEQYF
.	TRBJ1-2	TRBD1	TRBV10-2	TGCGCCAGCAGTGATCCCAGGGGGCACGGAGGCTACACCTTC	CASSDPRGHGGYTF
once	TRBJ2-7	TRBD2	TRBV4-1	TGCGCCAGCAGCCTCGGATGGACTAGCGATAACGAGCAGTACTTC	CASSLGWTSDNEQYF
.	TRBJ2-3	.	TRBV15	TGTGCCACCAGCCCCGTCCCAGATACGCAGTATTTT	CATSPVPDTQYF
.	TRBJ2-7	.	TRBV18	TGTGCCAGCTCACGGGAGAGTAGCTACGAGCAGTACTTC	CASSRESSYEQYF
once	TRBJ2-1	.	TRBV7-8	TGTGCCAGCAGCGCTCTACTAGCCAGAAATAGTGAGCAGTTCTTC	CASSALLARNSEQFF
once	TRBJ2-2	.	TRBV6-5	TGTGCCAGCAGCCCGGGATCGAGCACCGGGGAGCTGTTTTTT	CASSPGSSTGELFF
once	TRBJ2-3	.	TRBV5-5	TGTGCCAGCAGCACCCTCTTCGAGCGGTTTAGCACAGATACGCAGTATTTT	CASSTLFERFSTDTQYF